These 17 T cell receptor beta chains were sequenced from one sample in a study of early T cells in non-severe SARS-CoV-2 infection. TCRdb analysed the 5' RACE reads with MiXCR anew, one entry per CDR3 protein. Found here are approximately 69,000 distinct CDR3 sequences, 9.5% to 15% of them singletons; the top ten hold less than 3.5%. The sample was whole blood, taken at baseline. These receptors all come from an adult who was a healthcare worker with PCR-confirmed SARS-CoV-2 infection or an uninfected control (not recorded which).

J is TRBJ2-2 and V is TRBV12-3 or TRBV12-4, with D perhaps TRBD1 or TRBD2 (6 bases each). V was cut by 6 bases and J by 2 bases, with 13 bases left in between. This CDR3 is built from 15 residues. CDR3 nucleotide sequence: TGTGCCAGCAGACCTACGGGGGCCAACACCGGGGAGCTGTTTTTT. Protein: CASRPTGANTGELFF.

This clonotype turned up a few times. The chain recombines TRBV5-4 with TRBJ2-5; 8 bases fit TRBD1. This CDR3 has 13 residues. The germline gives CDR1 SGHNT, CDR2 YYREEE (reference sequence). The J segment lost 6 bases and the V segment lost 4 bases, leaving 5 bases of the junction unmatched. Here the CDR3 DNA reads TGTGCCAGCAGCCCGGGACAGGAGAAGACCCAGTACTTC. Translating it yields CASSPGQEKTQYF.

The genes are TRBV18 and TRBJ2-1; 10 bases are a match to TRBD2. Germline CDR1 reads KGHSH; CDR2 reads LQKENI. The CDR3 loop spans 15 amino acids. V was clipped by 4 bases and J by 5 bases; unmatched bases: 5. The chain's CDR3 is CASSRGLAGDNEQFF. The DNA for the CDR3 is TGTGCCAGCTCACGGGGGCTAGCGGGGGACAATGAGCAGTTCTTC.

The J gene is TRBJ2-1, the V gene TRBV20-1; TRBD2 aligns across 8 bases. With 5 bases clipped from V and 8 bases from J, the junction kept 17 bases outside the gene matches. The CDR3 totals 16 residues. From germline, CDR1 is DFQATT and CDR2 SNEGSKA (reference sequence). This CDR3 reads CSAGGPSSGVVDEQFF. DNA of the CDR3: TGCAGTGCTGGGGGGCCCAGTAGCGGGGTAGTTGATGAGCAGTTCTTC.

The chain links TRBV28 to TRBJ1-5, with 8 bases matching TRBD1. The V and J ends lost 2 bases and 0 bases, in that order; junction bases with no gene match: 18. The germline CDR1 and CDR2 sequences are MDHEN and SYDVKM. The CDR3 is 21 amino acids. Here the CDR3 reads CASSLTILPGTGPNSNQPQHF. Written as DNA, the CDR3 is TGTGCCAGCAGTTTAACCATACTTCCCGGGACAGGACCTAATAGCAATCAGCCCCAGCATTTT.

This clonotype was detected only a few times. V and J are TRBV6-1 and TRBJ2-5; D uncertain. The CDR3 is 13 amino acids. The germline V and J ends were trimmed by 5 bases and 4 bases, with 11 bases remaining between them. Germline CDR1 MNHNS, CDR2 SASEGT. The CDR3 is CASSLDLGETQYF. The CDR3 DNA reads TGTGCCAGCAGTTTGGACCTGGGAGAGACCCAGTACTTC.

This clonotype was seen only a few times. The chain joins TRBV10-2 to TRBJ1-2; D ambiguous. CDR3 length: 15 residues. The germline V and J ends were trimmed by 6 bases and 2 bases, with 16 bases remaining between them. Germline V CDR1 and CDR2: WSHSY, SAAADI. CDR3 residues: CASRDLRAGNYGYTF. In DNA form, the CDR3 reads TGCGCCAGCAGAGACCTGAGGGCGGGAAACTATGGCTACACCTTC.

The J gene is TRBJ2-3, the V gene TRBV29-1, with D possibly TRBD2 on 6 matching bases. The germline CDR1 and CDR2 sequences are SQVTM and ANQGSEA. Trimming cost V 4 bases and J 4 bases, with 9 bases left between them. CDR3 length: 12 amino acids. Here the CDR3 DNA reads TGCAGCGTTGTTGCGGGGCCAGATACGCAGTATTTT. Translation: CSVVAGPDTQYF.

DNA of the CDR3: TGCGCCAGCGGGAGGACTAGCGGGGCTGGAGATACGCAGTATTTT. It encodes CASGRTSGAGDTQYF. The chain recombines TRBV10-2 with TRBJ2-3; 12 bases align to TRBD2. The CDR3 length is 15 residues. Trimming removed 8 bases from V and 5 bases from J; junction bases left unmatched: 8. Germline values: CDR1 WSHSY, CDR2 SAAADI.

This clonotype was counted ten times or more. The chain employs TRBV6-1 and TRBJ1-1, with D perhaps TRBD1 (5 bases). The germline V and J ends were trimmed by 2 bases and 8 bases, with 18 bases remaining between them. CDR3 size: 15 residues. CDR1 is MNHNS and CDR2 is SASEGT in the germline V gene. CDR3 sequence reads: CASSEYGVTGGEAFF. CDR3 bases: TGTGCCAGCAGTGAATATGGAGTCACAGGAGGGGAAGCTTTCTTT.

The V gene is TRBV11-2, the J gene TRBJ1-6; no definite D call. Germline CDR1 reads SGHAT; CDR2 reads FQNNGV. V lost 0 bases and J lost 5, with 14 bases in between. This CDR3 is 17 amino acids long. The CDR3: CASSLDFYGRNNSPLHF. The DNA for the CDR3 is TGTGCCAGCAGCTTAGATTTTTATGGCAGAAATAATTCACCCCTCCACTTT.

The V and J genes are TRBV6-2 or TRBV6-3 and TRBJ2-5, with TRBD2 as a possible D gene (5 bases). Looked up from germline, CDR1 is MNHEY and CDR2 is SVGEGT. The CDR3 covers 11 residues. V dropped 8 bases and J dropped 5 bases, with 9 bases sitting between them. For the CDR3, the DNA is TGTGCCAGCGCTGGGAGCGAGACCCAGTACTTC. Protein sequence: CASAGSETQYF.

This clonotype was found many times. The chain employs TRBV29-1 and TRBJ1-2, with D uncertain. The V gene's germline CDR1 is SQVTM and CDR2 ANQGSEA. The CDR3 runs 12 residues. Between the trimmed V and J ends, which lost 7 bases and 5 bases, there was a span of 14 bases. Here the CDR3 DNA reads TGCAGCGCAAACCGGGAAAATTATGGCTACACCTTC. This encodes CSANRENYGYTF.

This clonotype was counted a few times. This sequence joins TRBV29-1 and TRBJ1-2; TRBD1 matches 11 bases. The CDR3 is 12 residues long. Losses at the gene ends were 8 bases for V and 5 bases for J; bases not matched to a gene: 4. Germline CDR1 and CDR2: SQVTM and ANQGSEA. The CDR3 bases are TGCAGCTCTGGGACAGGGGGATATGGCTACACCTTC. It codes for CSSGTGGYGYTF.

The chain has TRBV6-5 and TRBJ2-3; tentative D call: TRBD1 (6 bases). The length of the CDR3 is 16 residues. Germline CDR1 and CDR2: MNHEY and SVGAGI. V was clipped by 4 bases and J by 3 bases, with 17 bases between them. Here the CDR3 DNA reads TGTGCCAGCAGTTCAGCAAGGGGGTTAGGGACAGATACGCAGTATTTT. Amino acid sequence: CASSSARGLGTDTQYF.

In this sample, this clonotype turned up a few times. The CDR3 nucleotides are TGTGCCAGCAGCTTAGCTCGAGAGACTGAAGCTTTCTTT. Its protein product is CASSLARETEAFF. This chain uses TRBV7-2 with TRBJ1-1, with D hard to call. Germline CDR1 and CDR2: SGHTA and FQGNSA. This CDR3 spans 13 amino acids. Trimming shortened V by 0 bases and J by 5 bases, and 7 bases separated the two germline ends.

This clonotype was counted only a few times. V gene TRBV4-1 combines with J gene TRBJ1-5; D uncertain. Trimming shortened V by 2 bases and J by 5 bases, and 10 bases separated the two germline ends. Germline CDR1 is MGHRA and CDR2 is YSYEKL. The CDR3 length is 14 residues. CDR3 nucleotides: TGCGCCAGCAGCCAAACGCGGGTTGATCAGCCCCAGCATTTT. Encoded protein: CASSQTRVDQPQHF.